The rows below give T cell receptor beta chains drawn from one sample of a study of vaccination and CD4 T cells after COVID-19. No cognate antigen is known for these TCRs. MiXCR, applied by TCRdb to the PCR reads, yields one record per CDR3 protein. The sample holds roughly 12,000 distinct CDR3 sequences, approximately 63% seen once. The sequencing input was CD4+ T cells from blood, cultured in vitro. The receptors originated from a human donor who had recovered from COVID-19. Each CDR3 is given with its conserved first and last residue. D genes are given only for firm matches. Rows give clone size only sometimes, using once, few, many, or a class for an expanded clone.

v_call	j_call	d_call	clone_size	cdr3_aa	cdr3_nt
TRBV20-1	TRBJ2-1	TRBD2	-	CSAPRVGLAEGIGGNEQFF	TGCAGTGCCCCCCGCGTCGGCCTAGCGGAGGGGATTGGGGGGAATGAGCAGTTCTTC
TRBV15	TRBJ2-1	TRBD2	-	CATSRGASGRVWYEQFF	TGTGCCACCAGCAGAGGGGCTAGCGGGAGGGTTTGGTATGAGCAGTTCTTC
TRBV5-1	TRBJ1-2	-	few	CASSDPGGHLGYTF	TGCGCCAGCAGTGACCCCGGGGGACATCTGGGCTACACCTTC
TRBV19	TRBJ2-3	TRBD2	once	CASSRLAGGLTDTQYF	TGTGCCAGTAGTAGGTTAGCGGGAGGTCTCACAGATACGCAGTATTTT
TRBV7-2	TRBJ1-6	-	-	CASSLAGGGNSPLHF	TGTGCCAGCAGCTTAGCCGGGGGTGGTAATTCACCCCTCCACTTT
TRBV20-1	TRBJ2-1	-	few	CSAIEGEQFF	TGCAGTGCTATTGAGGGGGAGCAGTTCTTC
TRBV2	TRBJ2-1	-	-	CASTSVSEQFF	TGTGCCAGCACTAGCGTAAGTGAGCAGTTCTTC
TRBV4-1	TRBJ2-1	TRBD2	once	CASSQPSGRNNEQFF	TGCGCCAGCAGCCAACCTAGCGGGAGGAACAATGAGCAGTTCTTC
TRBV7-8	TRBJ1-2	-	-	CASSHREINYGYTF	TGTGCCAGCAGCCACCGGGAGATTAACTATGGCTACACCTTC
TRBV7-9	TRBJ1-1	-	few	CASSSRGQDTEAFF	TGTGCCAGCAGCTCACGTGGTCAGGACACTGAAGCTTTCTTT